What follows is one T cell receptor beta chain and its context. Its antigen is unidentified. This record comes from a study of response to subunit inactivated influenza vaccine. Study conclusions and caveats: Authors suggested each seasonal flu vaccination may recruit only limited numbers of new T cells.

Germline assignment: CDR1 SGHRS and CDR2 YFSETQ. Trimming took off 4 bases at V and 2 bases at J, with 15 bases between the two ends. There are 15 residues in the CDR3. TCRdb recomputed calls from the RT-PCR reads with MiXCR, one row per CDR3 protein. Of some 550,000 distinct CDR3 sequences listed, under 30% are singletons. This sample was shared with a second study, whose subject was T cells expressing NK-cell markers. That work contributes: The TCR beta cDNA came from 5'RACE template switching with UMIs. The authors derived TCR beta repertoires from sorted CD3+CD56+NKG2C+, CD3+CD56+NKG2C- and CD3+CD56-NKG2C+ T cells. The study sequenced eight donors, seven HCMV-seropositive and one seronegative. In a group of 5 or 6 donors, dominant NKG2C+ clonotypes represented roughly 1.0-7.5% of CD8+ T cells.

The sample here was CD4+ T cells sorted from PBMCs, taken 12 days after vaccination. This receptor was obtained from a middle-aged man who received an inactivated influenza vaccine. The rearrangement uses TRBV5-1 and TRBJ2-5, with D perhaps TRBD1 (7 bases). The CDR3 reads CASSPTTGRQETQYF. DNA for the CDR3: TGCGCCAGCAGCCCCACGACAGGGAGGCAAGAGACCCAGTACTTC.